One TCR beta chain is described in this entry. This sample is part of a study of blood T cell repertoires in COVID-19. There are 15 residues in the CDR3. Germline V lookup: CDR1 SNHLY, CDR2 FYNNEI. V dropped 7 bases and J dropped 1 base, with 14 bases sitting between them. Produced via immunoSEQ multiplex PCR; TCRdb's table is partial and in-frame only. The table includes hundreds of thousands of clones, approximately 90% detected once. The TCR was taken from a man aged 18 to 35 who had recovered from COVID-19. The material sequenced was PBMCs or T cells enriched from blood (not recorded which). The chain employs TRBV2 and TRBJ1-5; TRBD1 is a possible D gene (5 bases). In DNA form, the CDR3 reads TGTGCCAGCACCGAACTGGGACTCAGCAATCAGCCCCAGCATTTT. It encodes CASTELGLSNQPQHF.